This TCR beta chain derives from a study of patients and donors after allogeneic stem cell transplantation. A single record per CDR3 protein comes from TCRdb applying MiXCR to the RT-PCR reads. The data show fewer than 180,000 distinct CDR3 sequences, over 35% seen once. Germline trimming cut 1 base from V and 1 base from J; bases unmatched to any gene: 5. Germline values: CDR1 LGHNA, CDR2 YNFKEQ. The CDR3 spans 16 residues. This TCR was recovered from a human donor who was either an allogeneic HSCT recipient or a stem cell or donor lymphocyte infusion donor (not recorded which). It is not recorded whose cells these are; they may come from a transplant donor. Sequenced material: blood, either unsorted or a sorted T cell fraction (not recorded which). The chain links TRBV4-2 to TRBJ1-1, with 8 positions matching TRBD1. The CDR3 sequence: CASSQVYRGKNTEAFF. The CDR3 DNA is TGTGCCAGCAGCCAAGTTTACAGGGGGAAGAACACTGAAGCTTTCTTT.